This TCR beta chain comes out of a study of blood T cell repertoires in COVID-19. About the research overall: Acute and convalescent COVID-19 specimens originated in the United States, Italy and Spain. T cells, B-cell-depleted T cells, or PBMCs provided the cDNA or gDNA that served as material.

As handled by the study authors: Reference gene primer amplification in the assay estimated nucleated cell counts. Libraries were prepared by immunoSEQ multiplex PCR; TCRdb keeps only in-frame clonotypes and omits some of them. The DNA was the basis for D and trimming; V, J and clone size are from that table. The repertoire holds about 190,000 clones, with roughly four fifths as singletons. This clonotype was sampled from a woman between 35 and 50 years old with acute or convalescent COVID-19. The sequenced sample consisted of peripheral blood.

This CDR3 reads CASSLFGGNTIYF. CDR3 DNA: TGTGCCAGCAGCTTGTTCGGGGGGAACACCATATATTTT. V usage is TRBV5-6 and J usage is TRBJ1-3, with D maybe TRBD1 (5 bases). The germline CDR1 and CDR2 sequences are SGHDT and YYEEEE. The V end was cut by 1 base, the J end by 7 bases, with 9 bases between. This CDR3 has 13 residues.